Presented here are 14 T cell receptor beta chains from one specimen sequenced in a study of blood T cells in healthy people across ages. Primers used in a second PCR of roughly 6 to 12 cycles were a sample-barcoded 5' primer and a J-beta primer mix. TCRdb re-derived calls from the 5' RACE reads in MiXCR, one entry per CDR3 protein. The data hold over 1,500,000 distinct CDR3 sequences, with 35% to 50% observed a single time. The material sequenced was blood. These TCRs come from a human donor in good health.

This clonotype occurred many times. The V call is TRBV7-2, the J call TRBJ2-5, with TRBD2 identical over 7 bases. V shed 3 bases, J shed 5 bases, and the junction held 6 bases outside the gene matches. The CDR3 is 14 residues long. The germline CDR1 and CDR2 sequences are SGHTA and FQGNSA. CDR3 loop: CASSLVRGGETQYF. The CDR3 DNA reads TGTGCCAGCAGCTTGGTACGGGGAGGGGAGACCCAGTACTTC.

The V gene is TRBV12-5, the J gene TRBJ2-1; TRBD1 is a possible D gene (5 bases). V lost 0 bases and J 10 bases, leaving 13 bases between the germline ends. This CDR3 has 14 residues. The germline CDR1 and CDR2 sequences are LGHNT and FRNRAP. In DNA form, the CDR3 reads TGTGCTAGTGGTTTGGTAAGGGGTTCCTACGAGCAGTTCTTC. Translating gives CASGLVRGSYEQFF.

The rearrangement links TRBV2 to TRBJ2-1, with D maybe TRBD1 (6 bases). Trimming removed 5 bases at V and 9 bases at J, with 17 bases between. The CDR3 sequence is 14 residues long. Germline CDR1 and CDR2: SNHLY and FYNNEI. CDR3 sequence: CASSTWTADSEQFF. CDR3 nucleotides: TGTGCCAGCAGTACTTGGACAGCAGACAGTGAGCAGTTCTTC.

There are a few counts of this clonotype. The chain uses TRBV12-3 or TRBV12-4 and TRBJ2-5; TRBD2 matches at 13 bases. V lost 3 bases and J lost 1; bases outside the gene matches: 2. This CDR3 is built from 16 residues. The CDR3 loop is CASSFGLAGVQETQYF. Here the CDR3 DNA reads TGTGCCAGCAGTTTCGGACTAGCGGGGGTCCAAGAGACCCAGTACTTC.

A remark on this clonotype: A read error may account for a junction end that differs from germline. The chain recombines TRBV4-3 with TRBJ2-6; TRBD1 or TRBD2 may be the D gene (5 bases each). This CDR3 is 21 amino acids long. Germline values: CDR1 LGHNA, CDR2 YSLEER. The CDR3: CASSQDLGTLPPYSGANVRTF. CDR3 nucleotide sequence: TGCGCCAGCAGCCAAGACTTAGGGACCCTCCCGCCTTACTCTGGGGCCAACGTCCGGACTTTC.

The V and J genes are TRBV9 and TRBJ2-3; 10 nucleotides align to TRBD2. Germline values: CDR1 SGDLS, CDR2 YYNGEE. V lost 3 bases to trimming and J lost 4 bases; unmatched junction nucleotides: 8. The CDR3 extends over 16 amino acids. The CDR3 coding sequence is TGTGCCAGCAGCGCCCTGAGCGGGGGGGCCGCAGATACGCAGTATTTT. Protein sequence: CASSALSGGAADTQYF.

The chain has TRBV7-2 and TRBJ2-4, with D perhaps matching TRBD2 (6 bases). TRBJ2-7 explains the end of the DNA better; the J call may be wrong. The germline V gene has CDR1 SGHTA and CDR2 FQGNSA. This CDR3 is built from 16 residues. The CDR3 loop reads CASSLVGAGRENEQYF. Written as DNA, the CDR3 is TGTGCCAGCAGCTTAGTGGGAGCGGGTAGGGAGAACGAGCAGTACTTC.

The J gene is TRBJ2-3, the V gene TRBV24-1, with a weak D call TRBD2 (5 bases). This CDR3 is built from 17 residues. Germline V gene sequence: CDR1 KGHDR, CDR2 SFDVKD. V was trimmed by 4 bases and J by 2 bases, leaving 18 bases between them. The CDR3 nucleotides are TGTGCCACCAGTGACAACGGACCAGCGGAGTACACAGATACGCAGTATTTT. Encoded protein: CATSDNGPAEYTDTQYF.

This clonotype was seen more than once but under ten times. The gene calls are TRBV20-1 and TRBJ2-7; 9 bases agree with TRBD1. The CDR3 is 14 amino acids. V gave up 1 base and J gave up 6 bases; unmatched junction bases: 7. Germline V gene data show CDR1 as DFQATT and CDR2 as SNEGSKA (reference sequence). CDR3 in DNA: TGCAGTGCTAGAGTTCCAGGGGACAGGGTCGAGCAGTACTTC. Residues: CSARVPGDRVEQYF.

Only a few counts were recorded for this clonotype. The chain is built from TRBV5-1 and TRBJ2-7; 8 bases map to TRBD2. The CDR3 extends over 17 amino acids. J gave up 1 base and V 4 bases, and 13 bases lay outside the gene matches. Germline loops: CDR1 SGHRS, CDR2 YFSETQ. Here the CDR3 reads CASSLPYVAGSSYEQYF. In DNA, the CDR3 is TGCGCCAGCAGCCTTCCTTACGTAGCGGGGTCTTCCTACGAGCAGTACTTC.

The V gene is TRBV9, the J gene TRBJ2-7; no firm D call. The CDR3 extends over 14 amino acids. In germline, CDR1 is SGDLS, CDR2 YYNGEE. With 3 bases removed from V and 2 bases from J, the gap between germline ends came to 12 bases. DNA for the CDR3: TGTGCCAGCAGCGCCGCTCCCGGAACCTACGAGCAGTACTTC. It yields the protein CASSAAPGTYEQYF. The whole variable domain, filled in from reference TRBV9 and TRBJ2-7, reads DSGVTQTPKHLITATGQRVTLRCSPRSGDLSVYWYQQSLDQGLQFLIQYYNGEERAKGNILERFSAQQFPDLHSELNLSSLELGDSALYFCASSAAPGTYEQYFGPGTRLTVT.

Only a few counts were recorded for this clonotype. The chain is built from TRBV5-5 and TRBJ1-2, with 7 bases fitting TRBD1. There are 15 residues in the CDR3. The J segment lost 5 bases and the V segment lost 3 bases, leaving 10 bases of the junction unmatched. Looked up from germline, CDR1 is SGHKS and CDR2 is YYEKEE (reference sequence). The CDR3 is CASSSGGYRFYGYTF. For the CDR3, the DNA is TGTGCCAGCAGCTCAGGGGGGTACAGATTTTATGGCTACACCTTC. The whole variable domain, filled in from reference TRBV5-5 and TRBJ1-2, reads DAGVTQSPTHLIKTRGQQVTLRCSPISGHKSVSWYQQVLGQGPQFIFQYYEKEERGRGNFPDRFSARQFPNYSSELNVNALLLGDSALYLCASSSGGYRFYGYTFGSGTRLTVV.

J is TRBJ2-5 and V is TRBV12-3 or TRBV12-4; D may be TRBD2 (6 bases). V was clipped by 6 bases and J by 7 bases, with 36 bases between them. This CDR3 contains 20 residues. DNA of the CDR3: TGTGCCAGCAGCCCCAAAGACCGACTGGGACTCCGAGAAGGGACGGGGACCCAGTACTTC. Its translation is CASSPKDRLGLREGTGTQYF.

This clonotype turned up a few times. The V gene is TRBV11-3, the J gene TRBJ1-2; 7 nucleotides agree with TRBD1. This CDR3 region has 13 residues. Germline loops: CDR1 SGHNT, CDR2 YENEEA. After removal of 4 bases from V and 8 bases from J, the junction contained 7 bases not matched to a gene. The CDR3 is CASSSTGFGGYTF. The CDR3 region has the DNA TGTGCCAGCAGCTCGACAGGGTTCGGGGGCTACACCTTC.